A few counts support the clone carrying this TCR beta chain. Germline V gives CDR1 SEHNR, CDR2 FQNEAQ (reference sequence). Losses at the gene ends were 0 bases for V and 6 bases for J; bases not matched to a gene: 7. The length of the CDR3 is 15 residues. These data belong to a study of blood T cell repertoires in COVID-19. Turning to the study itself: Donors in the United States, Italy and Spain gave samples during acute or convalescent COVID-19.

The data were produced by immunoSEQ multiplex PCR, yet TCRdb's version contains in-frame clones alone and is incomplete. The top ten clones hold approximately 62% of a sample with about 44,000 clones, roughly 73% of them seen once. Sample: peripheral blood. The gene calls are TRBV7-9 and TRBJ2-7; TRBD1 matches at 8 bases. The sequence was obtained from a man aged 80 or over with acute or convalescent COVID-19. CDR3 loop: CASSLALTGAGEQYF. The CDR3 coding sequence is TGTGCCAGCAGCTTAGCCCTGACAGGGGCGGGCGAGCAGTACTTC. The complete variable domain, with remaining parts taken from reference TRBV7-9 and TRBJ2-7, reads DTGVSQNPRHKITKRGQNVTFRCDPISEHNRLYWYRQTLGQGPEFLTYFQNEAQLEKSRLLSDRFSAERPKGSFSTLEIQRTEQGDSAMYLCASSLALTGAGEQYFGPGTRLTVT.